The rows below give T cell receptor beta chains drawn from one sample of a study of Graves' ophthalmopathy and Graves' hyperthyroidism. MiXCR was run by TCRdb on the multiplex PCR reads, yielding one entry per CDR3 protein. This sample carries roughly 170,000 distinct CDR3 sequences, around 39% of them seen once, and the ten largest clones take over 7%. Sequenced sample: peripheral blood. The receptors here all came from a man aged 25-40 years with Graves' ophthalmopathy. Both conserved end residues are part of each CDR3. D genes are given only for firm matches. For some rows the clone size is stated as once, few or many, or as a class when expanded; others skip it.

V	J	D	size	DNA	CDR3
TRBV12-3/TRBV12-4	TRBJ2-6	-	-	TGTGCCAGCAGCCGGCTGGGCGCCTTCTCTGGGGCCAACGTCCTGACTTTC	CASSRLGAFSGANVLTF
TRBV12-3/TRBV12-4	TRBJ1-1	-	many	TGTGCCAGCAGTTTAGGTAGGGGGACGGCCACTGAAGCTTTCTTT	CASSLGRGTATEAFF
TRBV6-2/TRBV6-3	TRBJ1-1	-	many	TGTGCCAGCAGTTACGCCGGCCCTGAAGCTTTCTTT	CASSYAGPEAFF
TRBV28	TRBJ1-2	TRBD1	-	TGTGCCAGCAGTACGGGACAGGGTTATGGCTACACCTTC	CASSTGQGYGYTF
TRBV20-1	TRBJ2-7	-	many	TGCAGTGCTAGCAGGGACAACTACTACGAGCAGTACTTC	CSASRDNYYEQYF
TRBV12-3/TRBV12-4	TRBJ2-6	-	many	TGTGCCAGCACCCGAGCTGGGGCCAACGTCCTGACTTTC	CASTRAGANVLTF
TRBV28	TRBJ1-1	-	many	TGTGCCAGCAGTTTTCCCCAAGGCTCAGGCCACACTGAAGCTTTCTTT	CASSFPQGSGHTEAFF
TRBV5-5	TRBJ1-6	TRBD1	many	TGTGCCAGCAGCTTGGGGACAGGGGATTCACCCCTCCACTTT	CASSLGTGDSPLHF
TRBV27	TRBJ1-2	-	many	TGTGCCAGCAGTTTATACCCAGGGGTCTATGGCTACACCTTC	CASSLYPGVYGYTF
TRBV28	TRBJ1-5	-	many	TGTGCCAGCAGTTTTGAGGGAGGTCAGCCCCAGCATTTT	CASSFEGGQPQHF
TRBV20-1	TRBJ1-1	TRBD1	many	TGCAGTGCTAGTAGGACAGGGGGGAACACTGAAGCTTTCTTT	CSASRTGGNTEAFF
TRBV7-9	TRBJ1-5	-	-	TGTGCCAGCAGCTTAGAAGGGGTCTTACAGCCCCAGCATTTT	CASSLEGVLQPQHF
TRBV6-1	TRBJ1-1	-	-	TGTGCCAGCACTCCAGCGACAGATGAAGCTTTCTTT	CASTPATDEAFF
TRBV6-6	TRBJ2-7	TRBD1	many	TGTGCCAGCAGGACCGGGACAGGGAACGGCTTCGAGCAGTACTTC	CASRTGTGNGFEQYF
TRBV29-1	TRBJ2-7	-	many	TGCAGCGTTGGGACAACCTACGAGCAGTACTTC	CSVGTTYEQYF
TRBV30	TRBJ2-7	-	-	TGTGCCAGGAGTGTACTGGGACGCTCCTACGAGCAGTACTTC	CARSVLGRSYEQYF
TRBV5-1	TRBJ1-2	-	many	TGCGCCAGCAGCTTGGAAGCGGGGAGGAGAGATGGCTACACCTTC	CASSLEAGRRDGYTF
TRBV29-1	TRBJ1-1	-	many	TGCAGCGTCAGACCTTCAATTAACACTGAAGCTTTCTTT	CSVRPSINTEAFF
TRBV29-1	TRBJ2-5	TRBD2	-	TGCAGCGTGGTACTAGCGGGAGGCCTCCGAGAGACCCAGTACTTC	CSVVLAGGLRETQYF
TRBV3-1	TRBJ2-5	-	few	TGTGCCAGCAGCCAAGTAGGAAGGGAGACCCAGTACTTC	CASSQVGRETQYF
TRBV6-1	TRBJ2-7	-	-	TGTGCCAGCAGGGATCGGGACACCGTGTCGTACTTC	CASRDRDTVSYF
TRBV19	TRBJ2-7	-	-	TGTGCCAGTAGTATGACTGAAGACGAGCAGTACTTC	CASSMTEDEQYF
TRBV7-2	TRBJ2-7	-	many	TGTGCCAGCAGCTCAGGACTTGGACAGAACGACGAGCAGTACTTC	CASSSGLGQNDEQYF
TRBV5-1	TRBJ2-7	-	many	TGCGCCAGCAGCTCCTACTCCTACGAGCAGTACTTC	CASSSYSYEQYF
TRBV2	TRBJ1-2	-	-	TGTGCCAACAAAAAGGGGCGCGGCTACACCTTC	CANKKGRGYTF
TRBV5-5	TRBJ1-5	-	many	TGTGCCAGCAGCGGCAATCAGCCCCAGCATTTT	CASSGNQPQHF
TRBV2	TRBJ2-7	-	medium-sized	TGTGCCAGCAGTGAGGTTGGGGACTACGAGCAGTACTTC	CASSEVGDYEQYF
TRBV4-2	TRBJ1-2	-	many	TGTGCCAGCAGCCAAGAGGACAGTTCTAACTATGGCTACACCTTC	CASSQEDSSNYGYTF
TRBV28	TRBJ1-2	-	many	TGTGCCAGCAGTTTCCAGGCAAATCGGGCCTCTGGCTACACCTTC	CASSFQANRASGYTF
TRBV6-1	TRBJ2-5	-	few	TGTGCCAGCAGTGGAGGGGGGCGCCTACAAGAGACCCAGTACTTC	CASSGGGRLQETQYF
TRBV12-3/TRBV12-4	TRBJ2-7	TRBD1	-	TGTGCCAGCAGATATGACAGGGGGAGGTACGAGCAGTACTTC	CASRYDRGRYEQYF
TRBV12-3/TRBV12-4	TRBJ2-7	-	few	TGTGCCAGCAGCCCTCGGGGCGACTACGAGCAGTACTTC	CASSPRGDYEQYF
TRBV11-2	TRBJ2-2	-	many	TGTGCCAGCAGCTTAGTTGCAGGGGTTATCGGGGAGCTGTTTTTT	CASSLVAGVIGELFF
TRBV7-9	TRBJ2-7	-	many	TGTGCCAGCAGCTTAGCCCCGGGTGGGTATTGGCACGAGCAGTACTTC	CASSLAPGGYWHEQYF
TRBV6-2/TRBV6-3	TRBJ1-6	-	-	TGTGCCAGCAGCCCCACAGGAGGGGGGAATTCACCCCTCCACTTT	CASSPTGGGNSPLHF
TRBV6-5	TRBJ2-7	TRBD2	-	TGTGCCAGCAGTTCCGTTACTAGCGGGCCGACCTACGAGCAGTACTTC	CASSSVTSGPTYEQYF
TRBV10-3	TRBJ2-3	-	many	TGTGCCATCAGTCCTGGTAGAGACATAGATACGCAGTATTTT	CAISPGRDIDTQYF
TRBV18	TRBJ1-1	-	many	TGTGCCAGCTCACCATGGCAGGTGAACACTGAAGCTTTCTTT	CASSPWQVNTEAFF
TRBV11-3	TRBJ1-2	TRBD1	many	TGTGCCAGCAGCTCAAGGACAGGGACAAGCTATGGCTACACCTTC	CASSSRTGTSYGYTF
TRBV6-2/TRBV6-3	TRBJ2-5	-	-	TGTGCCAGCAGTTACGGGGGACTGCGCGGGCACCAGTACTTC	CASSYGGLRGHQYF
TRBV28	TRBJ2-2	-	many	TGTGCCAGCAAAGGGGAGCCCGGGGAGCTGTTTTTT	CASKGEPGELFF
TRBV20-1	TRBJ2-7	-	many	TGCAGTGCTAGACCATCGTCCCTCCTTACAGGGAGCTCCTACGAGCAGTACTTC	CSARPSSLLTGSSYEQYF
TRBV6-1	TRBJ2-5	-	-	TGTGCCAGCAGCAAACCGGGACTAGGGGGCGGGGAGACCCAGTACTTC	CASSKPGLGGGETQYF
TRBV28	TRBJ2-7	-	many	TGTGCCAGCATCTCCGAGGCTGGGGCCTACGAGCAGTACTTC	CASISEAGAYEQYF
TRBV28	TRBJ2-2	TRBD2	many	TGTGCCAGCAGTTTGGTGTCTAGCGGGTACACCGGGGAGCTGTTTTTT	CASSLVSSGYTGELFF
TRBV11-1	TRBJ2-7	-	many	TGTGCCAGCAGCTTATCCAGGGGCCACGAGCAGTACTTC	CASSLSRGHEQYF
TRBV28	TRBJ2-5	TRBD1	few	TGTGCCAGCAGTTTATTGGGGACAGGGGGAGAGACCCAGTACTTC	CASSLLGTGGETQYF
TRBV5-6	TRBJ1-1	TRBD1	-	TGTGCCAGCAGCCCACTGACAGGGGCTGGCACTGAAGCTTTCTTT	CASSPLTGAGTEAFF
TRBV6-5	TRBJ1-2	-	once	TGTGCCAGCAGTTACTCCTCCAGATCCCCTAACTATGGCTACACCTTC	CASSYSSRSPNYGYTF
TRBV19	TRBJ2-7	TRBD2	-	TGTGCCAGTAGTAGGGGACTAGCGTACGAGCAGTACTTC	CASSRGLAYEQYF
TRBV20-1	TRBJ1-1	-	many	TGCAGTGCTAGCGGTGTTGGGACGGGAGAAGCTTTCTTT	CSASGVGTGEAFF
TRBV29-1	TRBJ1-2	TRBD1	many	TGCAGCGCCGGACAGGAGGATGGCTACACCTTC	CSAGQEDGYTF
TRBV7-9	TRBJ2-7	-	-	TGTGCCAGCACCCAGGGCGTCGAGCAGTACTTC	CASTQGVEQYF